This T cell receptor beta chain emerged from a study of blood T cell repertoires in COVID-19. The method was immunoSEQ multiplex PCR; TCRdb's version includes in-frame clones alone and lacks a portion of them. The table records roughly 300,000 clones, under 90% of them present only once. Germline assignment: CDR1 SGHTA and CDR2 FQGNSA. V lost 5 bases, J lost 1 base, and 11 bases lay in between. CDR3 length: 15 amino acids. V is TRBV7-2 and J is TRBJ2-2; unclear D gene. The origin of this receptor is a woman in her forties or fifties who had recovered from COVID-19. The sequenced sample consisted of peripheral blood. In DNA form, the CDR3 reads TGTGCCAGCAGCCCTTTGACAATGAACACCGGGGAGCTGTTTTTT. Protein product: CASSPLTMNTGELFF.